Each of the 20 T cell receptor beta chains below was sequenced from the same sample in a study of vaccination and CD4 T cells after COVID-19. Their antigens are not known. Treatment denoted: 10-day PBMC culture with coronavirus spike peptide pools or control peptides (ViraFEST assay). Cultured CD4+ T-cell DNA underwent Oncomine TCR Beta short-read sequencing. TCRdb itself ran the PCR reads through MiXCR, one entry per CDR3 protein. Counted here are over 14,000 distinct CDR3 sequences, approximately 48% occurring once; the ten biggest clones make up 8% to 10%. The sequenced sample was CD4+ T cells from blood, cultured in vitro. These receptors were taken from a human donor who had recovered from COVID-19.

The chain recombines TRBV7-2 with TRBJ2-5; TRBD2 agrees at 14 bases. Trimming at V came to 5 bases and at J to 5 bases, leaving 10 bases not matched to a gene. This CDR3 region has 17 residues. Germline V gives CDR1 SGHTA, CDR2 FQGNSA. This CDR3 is CASSPGLAGVLGETQYF. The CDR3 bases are TGTGCCAGCAGCCCGGGACTAGCGGGAGTACTTGGGGAGACCCAGTACTTC.

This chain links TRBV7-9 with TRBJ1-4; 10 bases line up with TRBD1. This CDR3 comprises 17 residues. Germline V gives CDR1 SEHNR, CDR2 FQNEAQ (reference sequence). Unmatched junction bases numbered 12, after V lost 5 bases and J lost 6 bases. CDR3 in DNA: TGTGCCAGCAGCCAAAGGATCGGGGACAGGGGTTATGAAAAACTGTTTTTT. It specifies CASSQRIGDRGYEKLFF.

The CDR3 DNA sequence: TGTGCCAGCAGCCTGACAGGGAACACTGAAGCTTTCTTT. Protein product: CASSLTGNTEAFF. This chain connects TRBV7-2 to TRBJ1-1, with D perhaps TRBD1 (6 bases). Between the trimmed V and J ends, which lost 5 bases and 1 base, there was a span of 8 bases. The germline V gene has CDR1 SGHTA and CDR2 FQGNSA. The CDR3 is 13 residues long.

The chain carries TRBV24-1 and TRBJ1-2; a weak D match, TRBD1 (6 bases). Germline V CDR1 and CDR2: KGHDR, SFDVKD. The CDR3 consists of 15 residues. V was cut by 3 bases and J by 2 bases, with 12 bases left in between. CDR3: CATSDPSGANYGYTF. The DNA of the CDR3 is TGTGCCACCAGTGATCCCTCAGGGGCGAACTATGGCTACACCTTC.

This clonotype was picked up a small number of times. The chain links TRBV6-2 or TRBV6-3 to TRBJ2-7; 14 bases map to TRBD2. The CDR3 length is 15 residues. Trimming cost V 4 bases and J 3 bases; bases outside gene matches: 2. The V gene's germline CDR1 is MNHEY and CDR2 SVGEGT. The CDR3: CASSSGLAGGYEQYF. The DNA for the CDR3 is TGTGCCAGCAGTTCCGGACTAGCGGGAGGCTACGAGCAGTACTTC.

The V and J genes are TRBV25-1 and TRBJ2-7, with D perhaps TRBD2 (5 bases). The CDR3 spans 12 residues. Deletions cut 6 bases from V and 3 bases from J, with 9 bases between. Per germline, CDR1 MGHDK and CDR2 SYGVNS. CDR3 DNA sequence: TGTGCCAGCAGCGACTATAACTACGAGCAGTACTTC. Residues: CASSDYNYEQYF.

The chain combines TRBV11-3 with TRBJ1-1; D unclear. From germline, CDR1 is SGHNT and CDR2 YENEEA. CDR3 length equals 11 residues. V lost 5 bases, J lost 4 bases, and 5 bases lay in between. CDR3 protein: CASSRGTEAFF. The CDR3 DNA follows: TGTGCCAGCAGCCGGGGCACTGAAGCTTTCTTT.

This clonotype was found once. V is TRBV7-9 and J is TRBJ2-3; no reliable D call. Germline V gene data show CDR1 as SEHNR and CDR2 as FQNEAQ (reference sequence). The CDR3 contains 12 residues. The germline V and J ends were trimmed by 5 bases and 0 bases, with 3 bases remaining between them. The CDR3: CASSESTDTQYF. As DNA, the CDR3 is TGTGCCAGCAGCGAAAGCACAGATACGCAGTATTTT. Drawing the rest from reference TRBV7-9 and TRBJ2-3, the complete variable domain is DTGVSQNPRHKITKRGQNVTFRCDPISEHNRLYWYRQTLGQGPEFLTYFQNEAQLEKSRLLSDRFSAERPKGSFSTLEIQRTEQGDSAMYLCASSESTDTQYFGPGTRLTVL.

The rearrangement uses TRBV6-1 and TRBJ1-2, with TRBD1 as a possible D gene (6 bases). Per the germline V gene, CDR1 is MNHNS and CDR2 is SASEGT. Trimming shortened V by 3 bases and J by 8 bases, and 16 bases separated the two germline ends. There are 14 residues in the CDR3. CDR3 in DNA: TGTGCCAGCAGTGACCAACAGGGAAAAGGAGGCTACACCTTC. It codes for CASSDQQGKGGYTF.

The CDR3 protein is CASSPSGNQPQHF. CDR3 nucleotide sequence: TGTGCCAGCTCACCCAGTGGGAACCAGCCCCAGCATTTT. The chain combines TRBV18 with TRBJ1-5; D is unclear. V lost 3 bases and J lost 7, with 10 bases in between. The germline V gene encodes CDR1 KGHSH and CDR2 LQKENI. This CDR3 is built from 13 residues. The full variable domain, completed using reference TRBV18 and TRBJ1-5, is NAGVMQNPRHLVRRRGQEARLRCSPMKGHSHVYWYRQLPEEGLKFMVYLQKENIIDESGMPKERFSAEFPKEGPSILRIQQVVRGDSAAYFCASSPSGNQPQHFGDGTRLSIL.

The CDR3 is CASSIPGTVSGANVLTF. CDR3 nucleotides: TGTGCCAGCAGCATCCCCGGGACAGTCTCTGGGGCCAACGTCCTGACTTTC. The chain carries TRBV11-3 and TRBJ2-6; 7 nucleotides match TRBD1. Germline V gives CDR1 SGHNT, CDR2 YENEEA. CDR3 length equals 17 residues. V shed 5 bases, J shed 0 bases, and the junction held 7 bases outside the gene matches.

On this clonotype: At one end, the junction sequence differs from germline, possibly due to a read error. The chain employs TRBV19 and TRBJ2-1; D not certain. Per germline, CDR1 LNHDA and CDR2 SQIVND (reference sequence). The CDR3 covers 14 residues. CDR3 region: CASSITGYQGEQLF. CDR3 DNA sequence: TGTGCCAGTAGTATCACGGGCTACCAAGGAGAGCAGTTATTC.

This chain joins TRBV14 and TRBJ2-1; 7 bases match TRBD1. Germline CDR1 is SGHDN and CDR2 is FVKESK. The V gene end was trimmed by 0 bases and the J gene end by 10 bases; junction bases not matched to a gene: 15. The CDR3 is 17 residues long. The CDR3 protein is CASSQELRRKGAQEQFF. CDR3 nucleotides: TGTGCCAGCAGCCAAGAACTTAGGAGGAAGGGGGCCCAGGAGCAGTTCTTC.

CDR3 coding DNA: TGTGCCAGTAACCTCACGCCCAAAAAACCGAACACCGGGGAGCTGTTTTTT. This encodes CASNLTPKKPNTGELFF. The V and J genes are TRBV19 and TRBJ2-2; D unclear. From germline, CDR1 is LNHDA and CDR2 SQIVND (reference sequence). The V end was cut by 7 bases, the J end by 0 bases, with 18 bases between. The CDR3 is 17 amino acids.

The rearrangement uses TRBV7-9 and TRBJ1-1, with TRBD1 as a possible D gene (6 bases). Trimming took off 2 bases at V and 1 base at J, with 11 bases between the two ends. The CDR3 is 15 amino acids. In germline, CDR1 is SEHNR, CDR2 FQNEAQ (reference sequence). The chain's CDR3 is CASSLIGTKNTEAFF. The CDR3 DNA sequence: TGTGCCAGCAGCTTAATCGGGACAAAGAACACTGAAGCTTTCTTT.

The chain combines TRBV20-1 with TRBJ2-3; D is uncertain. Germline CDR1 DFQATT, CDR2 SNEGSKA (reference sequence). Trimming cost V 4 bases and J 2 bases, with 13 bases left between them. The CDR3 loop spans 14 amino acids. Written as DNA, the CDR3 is TGCAGTGCTAAGAAAGTCCCGAACACAGATACGCAGTATTTT. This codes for CSAKKVPNTDTQYF.

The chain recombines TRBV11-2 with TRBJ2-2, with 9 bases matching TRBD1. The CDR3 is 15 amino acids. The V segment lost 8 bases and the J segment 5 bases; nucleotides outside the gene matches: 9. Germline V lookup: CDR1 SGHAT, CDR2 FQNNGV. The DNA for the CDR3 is TGTGCCAGCGGAGGTCGGACAGGGGAGACCGGGGAGCTGTTTTTT. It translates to CASGGRTGETGELFF.

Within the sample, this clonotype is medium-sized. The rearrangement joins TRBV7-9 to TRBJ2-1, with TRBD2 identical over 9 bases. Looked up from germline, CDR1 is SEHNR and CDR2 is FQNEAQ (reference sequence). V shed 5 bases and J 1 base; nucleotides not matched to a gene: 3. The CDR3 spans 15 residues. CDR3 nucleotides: TGTGCCAGCAGCCGTAGCGGGAGTTCCTACAATGAGCAGTTCTTC. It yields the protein CASSRSGSSYNEQFF.

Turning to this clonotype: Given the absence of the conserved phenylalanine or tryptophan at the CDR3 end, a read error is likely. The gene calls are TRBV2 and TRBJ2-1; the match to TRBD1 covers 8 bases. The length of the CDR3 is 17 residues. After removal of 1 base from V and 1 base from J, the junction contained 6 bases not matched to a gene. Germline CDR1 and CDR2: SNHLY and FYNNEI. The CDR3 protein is CASSEGDRGFSYNEQFL. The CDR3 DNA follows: TGTGCCAGCAGTGAAGGAGACAGGGGCTTTTCCTACAATGAGCAGTTCCTC.

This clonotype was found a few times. CDR3 loop: CASSSGRGNTEAFF. CDR3 DNA: TGTGCCAGCAGCTCGGGGAGGGGGAACACTGAAGCTTTCTTT. The chain uses TRBV7-8 and TRBJ1-1; D is perhaps TRBD1 (5 bases). The V end was cut by 4 bases, the J end by 1 base, with 10 bases between. The CDR3 extends over 14 amino acids. Germline values: CDR1 SGHVS, CDR2 FQNEAQ.